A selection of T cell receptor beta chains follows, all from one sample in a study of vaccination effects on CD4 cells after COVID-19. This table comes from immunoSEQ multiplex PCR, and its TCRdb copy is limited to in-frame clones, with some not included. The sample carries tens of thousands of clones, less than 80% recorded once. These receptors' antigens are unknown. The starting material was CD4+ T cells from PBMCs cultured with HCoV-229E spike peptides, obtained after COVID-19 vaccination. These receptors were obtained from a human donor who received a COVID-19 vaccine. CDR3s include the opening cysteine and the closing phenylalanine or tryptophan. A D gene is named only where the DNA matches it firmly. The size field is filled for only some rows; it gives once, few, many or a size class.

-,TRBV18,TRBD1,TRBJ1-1,CASSPRDWTGGAGEVNTEAFF,TGTGCCAGCTCACCACGAGATTGGACAGGGGGCGCGGGTGAGGTGAACACTGAAGCTTTCTTT
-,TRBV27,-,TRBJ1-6,CASSFYGYYTSYNSPLHF,TGTGCCAGCAGTTTCTACGGATACTATACCTCCTATAATTCACCCCTCCACTTT
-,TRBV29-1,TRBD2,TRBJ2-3,CSVALAGADTQYF,TGCAGCGTGGCCCTAGCGGGGGCCGATACGCAGTATTTT
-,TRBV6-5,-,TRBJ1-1,CASSYLRELGAFF,TGTGCCAGCAGTTACTTAAGGGAACTTGGAGCTTTCTTT
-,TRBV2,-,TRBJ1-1,CASSEGVTEAFF,TGTGCCAGCAGTGAAGGGGTAACTGAAGCTTTCTTT
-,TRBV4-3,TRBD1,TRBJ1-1,CASSQDILGTGRGAFF,TGCGCCAGCAGCCAAGATATTCTAGGGACAGGGCGTGGCGCTTTCTTT
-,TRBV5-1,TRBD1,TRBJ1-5,CASSITTGKNQPQHF,TGCGCCAGCAGCATAACGACAGGGAAGAATCAGCCCCAGCATTTT
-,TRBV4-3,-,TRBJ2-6,CASSQVSLVAGSGANVLTF,TGCGCCAGCAGCCAAGTCAGTTTAGTAGCAGGCTCTGGGGCCAACGTCCTGACTTTC
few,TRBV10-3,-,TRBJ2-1,CAISRRANNEQFF,TGTGCCATCAGTAGAAGGGCTAACAATGAGCAGTTCTTC
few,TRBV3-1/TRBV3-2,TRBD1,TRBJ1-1,CASKQGWHTEAFF,TGTGCCAGCAAACAGGGGTGGCACACTGAAGCTTTCTTT
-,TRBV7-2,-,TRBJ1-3,CASSSPGHSNTIYF,TGTGCCAGCAGCTCTCCGGGACATTCGAACACCATATATTTT
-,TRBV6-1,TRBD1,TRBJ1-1,CASSDDRGSNTEAFF,TGTGCCAGCAGTGACGACAGGGGGTCTAACACTGAAGCTTTCTTT
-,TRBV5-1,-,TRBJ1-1,CASSTGHRDVSTEAFF,TGCGCCAGCAGCACGGGACACAGGGATGTAAGCACTGAAGCTTTCTTT
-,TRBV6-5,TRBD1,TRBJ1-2,CASSYSRDRINYGYTF,TGTGCCAGCAGTTACTCCCGGGACAGGATAAACTATGGCTACACCTTC
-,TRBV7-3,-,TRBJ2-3,CASSLGNSILTDTQYF,TGTGCCAGCAGCTTAGGCAACTCTATCCTCACAGATACGCAGTATTTT
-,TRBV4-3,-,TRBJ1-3,CASSQDWPAAGNTIYF,TGCGCCAGCAGCCAAGATTGGCCAGCCGCTGGAAACACCATATATTTT
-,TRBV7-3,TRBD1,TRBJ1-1,CASSPDDGQGRSTEAFF,TGTGCCAGCAGCCCCGATGACGGACAGGGACGATCCACTGAAGCTTTCTTT
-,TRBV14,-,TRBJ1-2,CASSQDVAGLLYGYTF,TGTGCCAGCAGCCAAGATGTCGCAGGCTTACTCTATGGCTACACCTTC
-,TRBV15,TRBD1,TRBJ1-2,CATSNRGRNIGYTF,TGTGCCACCAGCAACAGGGGGCGAAACATTGGCTACACCTTC
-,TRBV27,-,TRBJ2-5,CASSFTRRTYQETQYF,TGTGCCAGCAGTTTCACTAGACGCACGTACCAAGAGACCCAGTACTTC
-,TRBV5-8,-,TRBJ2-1,CASSLAAGVYNEQFF,TGTGCCAGCAGCTTGGCAGCAGGGGTATACAATGAGCAGTTCTTC
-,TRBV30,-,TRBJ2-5,CASRDGGEETQYF,TGTGCCTCTCGGGACGGGGGCGAAGAGACCCAGTACTTC
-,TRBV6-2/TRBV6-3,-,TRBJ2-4,CASSYTRDPKNIQYF,TGTGCCAGCAGTTACACCCGGGACCCAAAAAACATTCAGTACTTC
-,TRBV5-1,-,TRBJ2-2,CASSQGGSTGELFF,TGCGCCAGCAGCCAGGGGGGGTCGACCGGGGAGCTGTTTTTT
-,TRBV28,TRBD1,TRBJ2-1,CATGQAYNEQFF,TGTGCCACGGGACAGGCCTACAATGAGCAGTTCTTC
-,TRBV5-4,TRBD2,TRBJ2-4,CASSWGASGDVGIQYF,TGTGCCAGCAGCTGGGGGGCTAGCGGGGATGTGGGCATTCAGTACTTC
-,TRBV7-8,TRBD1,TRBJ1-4,CASSPRTGSEKLFF,TGTGCCAGCAGCCCCCGGACAGGGAGTGAAAAACTGTTTTTT
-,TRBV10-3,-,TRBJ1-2,CAISEVGRGGYTF,TGTGCCATCAGTGAAGTGGGGCGCGGAGGCTACACCTTC
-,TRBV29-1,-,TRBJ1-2,CSVGVDYGYTF,TGCAGCGTTGGGGTCGACTATGGCTACACCTTC
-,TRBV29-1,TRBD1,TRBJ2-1,CSVEPRDSYNEQFF,TGCAGCGTTGAGCCCAGGGACAGTTACAATGAGCAGTTCTTC
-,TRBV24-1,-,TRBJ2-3,CATSDSLWDRAQYF,TGTGCCACCAGTGATTCCCTTTGGGATCGGGCGCAGTATTTT
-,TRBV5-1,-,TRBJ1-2,CASSLGRDGGYTF,TGCGCCAGCAGCTTGGGTAGGGACGGAGGCTACACCTTC
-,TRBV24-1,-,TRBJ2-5,CATSDRGPGEETQYF,TGTGCCACCAGTGATCGGGGTCCGGGGGAAGAGACCCAGTACTTC